This T cell receptor beta chain was identified during a study of T cell responses to AZD1222 COVID-19 vaccine. Overall study results and limits: The study found Spike-specific TCR breadth and depth rose after two AZD1222 doses. At baseline, just a handful of AZD1222 recipients tested seropositive. Females outnumbered males among donors, who were mostly white British; clonal diversity was possibly underestimated.

Looked up from germline, CDR1 is SGHDT and CDR2 is YYEEEE. CDR3 length equals 14 residues. V dropped 2 bases and J dropped 3 bases, with 11 bases sitting between them. This table comes from immunoSEQ multiplex PCR, and its TCRdb copy is limited to in-frame clones, with some not included. The data contain 29,000 or so clones, 93% of them singletons. This clone was detected only a few times. Its antigen is currently unknown. The clonotype comes from an adult in good health. The sample here was peripheral blood, taken on day 0 of AZD1222 vaccination. The chain recombines TRBV5-6 with TRBJ1-2, with D possibly matching TRBD1 (5 bases). CDR3 sequence: CASSFLGTHYGYTF. The CDR3 DNA reads TGTGCCAGCAGCTTCCTCGGGACTCACTATGGCTACACCTTC.